Included here is one TCR beta chain sequence, with context. The data originate from a study of T cell changes during pregnancy in multiple sclerosis. Sequencing used immunoSEQ multiplex PCR; TCRdb keeps in-frame clones, though not all of them. The sample shows 40,000 to 60,000 clones, roughly 94% of them seen only once. Germline V gene lookup returns CDR1 LNHDA and CDR2 SQIVND (reference sequence). V lost 3 bases and J lost 7; bases outside the gene matches: 8. The CDR3 totals 15 residues. The input for sequencing was CD4+ T cells from peripheral blood mononuclear cells, taken in the third trimester of pregnancy. V gene TRBV19 combines with J gene TRBJ2-3; 9 nucleotides align to TRBD2. This clonotype was obtained from a female donor with multiple sclerosis, enrolled in a pregnancy study. The CDR3 nucleotides are TGTGCCAGTAGTATTCGTAGCGGGAGCGGATATACGCAGTATTTT. Translating it yields CASSIRSGSGYTQYF.